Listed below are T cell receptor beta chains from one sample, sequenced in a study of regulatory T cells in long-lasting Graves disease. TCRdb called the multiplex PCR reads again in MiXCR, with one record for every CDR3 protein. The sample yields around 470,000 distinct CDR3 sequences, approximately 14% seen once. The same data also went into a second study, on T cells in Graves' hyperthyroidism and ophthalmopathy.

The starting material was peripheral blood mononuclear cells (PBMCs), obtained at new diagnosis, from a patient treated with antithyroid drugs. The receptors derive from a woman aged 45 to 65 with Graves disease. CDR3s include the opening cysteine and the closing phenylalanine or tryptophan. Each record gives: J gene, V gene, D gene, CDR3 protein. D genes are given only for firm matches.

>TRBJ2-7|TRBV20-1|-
CSASFRLAYEQYF
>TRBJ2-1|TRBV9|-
CASSLSDGNNEQFF
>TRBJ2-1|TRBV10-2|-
CASSATPYNEQFF
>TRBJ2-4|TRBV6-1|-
CASSPGTAKNIQYF
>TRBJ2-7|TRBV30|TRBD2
CAFGRSYEQYF
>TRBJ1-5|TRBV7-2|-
CASSLTLAQPQHF
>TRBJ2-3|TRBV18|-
CASSPSGGYRTDTQYF
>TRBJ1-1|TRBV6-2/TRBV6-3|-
CASTDAGSDGNTEAFF
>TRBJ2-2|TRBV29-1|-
CSVGERLAEGTGELFF
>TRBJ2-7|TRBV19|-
CASSTRAYGGRSYEQHF
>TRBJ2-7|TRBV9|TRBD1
CASSISDRGLSYEQYF
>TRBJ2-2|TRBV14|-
CASSQKDYTGNTGELFF
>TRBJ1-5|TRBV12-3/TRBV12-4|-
CATAMPGNDNQPQHF
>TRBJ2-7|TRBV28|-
CASRERENEQYF
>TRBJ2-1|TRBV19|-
CASRIGSSYNEQFF